This TCR beta chain derives from a study of T cell responses to AZD1222 COVID-19 vaccine. Assay: immunoSEQ multiplex PCR; the TCRdb copy retains only in-frame clones and omits some. This table holds tens of thousands of clones, around nine tenths found once. Study conclusions and caveats: Without day 14 samples, only post-peak T cell repertoires were studied.

The CDR3 runs to 15 residues. V was clipped by 0 bases and J by 2 bases, with 9 bases between them. Germline CDR1 reads SGHRS; CDR2 reads YFSETQ. A remark on this clone: Its antigen is currently unknown.

This chain links TRBV5-1 with TRBJ1-5; a possible D gene is TRBD1 (5 bases). This clonotype originated in an adult who received the AZD1222 COVID-19 vaccine. Sequencing was performed on peripheral blood, taken 28 days after the second AZD1222 dose. The CDR3 DNA is TGCGCCAGCAGCTTGGCCGGGGCAGGCAATCAGCCCCAGCATTTT. Protein: CASSLAGAGNQPQHF.